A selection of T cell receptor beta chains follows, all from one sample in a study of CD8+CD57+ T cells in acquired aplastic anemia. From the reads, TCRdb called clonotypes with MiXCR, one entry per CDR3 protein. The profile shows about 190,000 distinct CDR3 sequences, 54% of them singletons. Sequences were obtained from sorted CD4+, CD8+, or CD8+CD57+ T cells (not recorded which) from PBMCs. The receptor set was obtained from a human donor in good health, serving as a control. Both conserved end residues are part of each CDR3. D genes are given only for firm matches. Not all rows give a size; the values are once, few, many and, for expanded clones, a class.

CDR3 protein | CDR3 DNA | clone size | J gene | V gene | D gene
CASSPQGGRVGGYTF | TGTGCCAGCAGCCCCCAAGGGGGGCGCGTCGGTGGCTACACCTTC | many | TRBJ1-2 | TRBV14 | -
CASSLADNSYEQYF | TGTGCCAGCAGCTTAGCGGACAACTCCTACGAGCAGTACTTC | - | TRBJ2-7 | TRBV7-2 | -
CASSGAPQSYEQYF | TGTGCCAGCAGTGGCGCCCCACAGTCCTACGAGCAGTACTTC | once | TRBJ2-7 | TRBV2 | -
CAINEGSAYGYTF | TGTGCCATCAACGAGGGGTCGGCCTATGGCTACACCTTC | - | TRBJ1-2 | TRBV10-3 | -
CSVESRGIHYGYTF | TGCAGCGTTGAATCTCGGGGTATTCACTATGGCTACACCTTC | - | TRBJ1-2 | TRBV29-1 | -
CATSDPSGGGTYGYTF | TGTGCCACCAGTGACCCTAGCGGGGGGGGTACCTATGGCTACACCTTC | - | TRBJ1-2 | TRBV24-1 | -
CASSASQGRDYGYTF | TGTGCCAGCAGTGCATCCCAGGGGCGCGACTATGGCTACACCTTC | - | TRBJ1-2 | TRBV2 | -
CATSREGTAYGYTF | TGTGCCACCAGCAGAGAGGGGACGGCCTATGGCTACACCTTC | - | TRBJ1-2 | TRBV15 | -
CSAPGTGVSYEQYF | TGCAGTGCCCCGGGGACAGGGGTCTCCTACGAGCAGTACTTC | few | TRBJ2-7 | TRBV20-1 | TRBD1
CATSRDRDFNGYTF | TGTGCCACCAGCAGAGATAGGGACTTTAATGGCTACACCTTC | - | TRBJ1-2 | TRBV15 | -
CASSLFGGSSYEQYF | TGTGCCAGCAGCCTGTTTGGTGGTAGCTCCTACGAGCAGTACTTC | - | TRBJ2-7 | TRBV5-6 | -
CATPKGRGYGYTF | TGTGCCACCCCAAAGGGCCGGGGCTATGGCTACACCTTC | - | TRBJ1-2 | TRBV19 | -
CASSWLAGGQETQYF | TGTGCCAGCAGTTGGTTAGCGGGGGGGCAGGAGACCCAGTACTTC | many | TRBJ2-5 | TRBV6-5 | TRBD2
CASSEGHRVHEKLFF | TGTGCCAGCAGTGAAGGGCACAGGGTTCATGAAAAACTGTTTTTT | many | TRBJ1-4 | TRBV6-1 | -
CASRKTSGGTEAFF | TGTGCCAGCAGAAAGACGTCAGGTGGGACTGAAGCTTTCTTT | few | TRBJ1-1 | TRBV6-2/TRBV6-3 | -
CASSYQGGLYGYTF | TGTGCCAGCAGTTATCAGGGAGGGCTCTATGGCTACACCTTC | many | TRBJ1-2 | TRBV12-3/TRBV12-4 | -
CASSIGQGVNSPLHF | TGTGCCAGCAGCATAGGACAGGGGGTTAATTCACCCCTCCACTTT | - | TRBJ1-6 | TRBV7-8 | TRBD1
CASSFPGSYEQYF | TGCGCCAGCAGCTTCCCGGGGTCCTACGAGCAGTACTTC | once | TRBJ2-7 | TRBV5-1 | -
CASSTSVNHYEQYF | TGTGCCAGTAGTACGTCCGTGAACCACTACGAGCAGTACTTC | once | TRBJ2-7 | TRBV19 | -
CSARGPGQQETQYF | TGCAGTGCTAGAGGTCCGGGACAGCAAGAGACCCAGTACTTC | - | TRBJ2-5 | TRBV20-1 | TRBD1
CASSYSPVNTEAFF | TGTGCCAGCAGTTACTCCCCGGTGAACACTGAAGCTTTCTTT | many | TRBJ1-1 | TRBV6-2/TRBV6-3 | -
CASSPIPGDHEQYF | TGTGCCAGCTCACCAATACCAGGGGACCACGAGCAGTACTTC | many | TRBJ2-7 | TRBV18 | -
CASRNDRLNEKLFF | TGTGCCAGCAGGAACGACAGGCTTAATGAAAAACTGTTTTTT | few | TRBJ1-4 | TRBV10-3 | -
CASSLAGTGGVQPKHF | TGTGCCAGCAGCTTAGCGGGGACAGGGGGAGTTCAGCCCAAGCATTTT | - | TRBJ1-5 | TRBV7-2 | TRBD1
CASSGRQQTYGYTF | TGTGCCAGCAGCGGCCGACAGCAAACATATGGCTACACCTTC | - | TRBJ1-2 | TRBV11-2 | -
CASSRSEAAPGDTQYF | TGTGCCAGCAGCCGCTCCGAGGCAGCCCCGGGGGATACGCAGTATTTT | few | TRBJ2-3 | TRBV3-1 | -
CASSLRSARDDEQYF | TGTGCCAGCTCCCTACGTTCGGCCAGGGACGACGAGCAGTACTTC | - | TRBJ2-7 | TRBV7-9 | -
CASSTLTGEQYF | TGTGCCAGCAGTACGCTGACGGGGGAGCAGTACTTC | - | TRBJ2-7 | TRBV12-3/TRBV12-4 | -
CASSVTGAGEKLFF | TGTGCCAGCAGTGTGACAGGGGCGGGTGAAAAACTGTTTTTT | many | TRBJ1-4 | TRBV28 | TRBD1
CSALLGASINSSHNEQFF | TGCAGTGCTCTGTTAGGGGCTAGCATCAACAGCTCCCACAATGAGCAGTTCTTC | - | TRBJ2-1 | TRBV20-1 | -
CATSTDRVPDTQYF | TGCGCCACCAGTACCGACAGGGTTCCAGATACGCAGTATTTT | - | TRBJ2-3 | TRBV10-1 | TRBD1
CASTGQGATTYTDTQYF | TGTGCCAGCACCGGACAGGGGGCAACTACTTACACAGATACGCAGTATTTT | - | TRBJ2-3 | TRBV10-1 | TRBD1
CASSWGDRENTEAFF | TGCGCCAGCAGCTGGGGGGACAGGGAGAACACTGAAGCTTTCTTT | many | TRBJ1-1 | TRBV5-1 | TRBD1
CASSLRGLADTQYF | TGTGCCAGCAGCTTAAGGGGCTTGGCAGATACGCAGTATTTT | many | TRBJ2-3 | TRBV7-2 | -
CASSPVNGHEQFF | TGTGCCAGCTCACCAGTAAACGGGCATGAGCAGTTCTTC | few | TRBJ2-1 | TRBV18 | -
CASSGGASNQPQHF | TGTGCCAGCAGTGGGGGGGCGAGCAATCAGCCCCAGCATTTT | once | TRBJ1-5 | TRBV25-1 | -
CASSPPSGVSEQYF | TGTGCCAGCAGCCCCCCCTCAGGGGTGAGCGAGCAGTACTTC | many | TRBJ2-7 | TRBV13 | -
CSARVIDSGNTIYF | TGCAGTGCTAGAGTTATCGACTCTGGAAACACCATATATTTT | - | TRBJ1-3 | TRBV20-1 | -
CSVSDRGYGYTF | TGCAGCGTTTCGGACAGGGGGTACGGCTACACCTTC | once | TRBJ1-2 | TRBV29-1 | TRBD1
CASSQVEDRGPGSTIYF | TGCGCCAGCAGCCAGGTTGAGGACAGGGGTCCTGGAAGCACCATATATTTT | - | TRBJ1-3 | TRBV4-3 | TRBD1
CASSLIGGKIEAFF | TGTGCCAGCAGCTTAATTGGGGGGAAGATTGAAGCTTTCTTT | - | TRBJ1-1 | TRBV11-2 | -
CASSFSGLSTDTQYF | TGTGCCAGCAGCTTTTCGGGACTTAGCACAGATACGCAGTATTTT | few | TRBJ2-3 | TRBV7-2 | -
CASSLTGTGKLFF | TGTGCCAGCAGCTTAACGGGTACAGGGAAACTGTTTTTT | - | TRBJ1-4 | TRBV7-3 | -
CASSSNYRGHEQYF | TGTGCCAGCAGCTCCAACTACAGGGGTCACGAGCAGTACTTC | - | TRBJ2-7 | TRBV7-7 | TRBD1
CSALSNRGLNTEAFF | TGCAGTGCCCTAAGCAACAGGGGGCTGAACACTGAAGCTTTCTTT | - | TRBJ1-1 | TRBV20-1 | TRBD1
CASKDSYNSPLHF | TGTGCCAGCAAGGACAGTTATAATTCACCCCTCCACTTT | many | TRBJ1-6 | TRBV12-3/TRBV12-4 | -
CATSDFWDRGNTEAFF | TGTGCCACCAGTGATTTCTGGGACAGGGGGAACACTGAAGCTTTCTTT | few | TRBJ1-1 | TRBV24-1 | TRBD1
CASSLGDRGQNEQFF | TGTGCCAGCAGCTTAGGGGACAGGGGGCAGAATGAGCAGTTCTTC | - | TRBJ2-1 | TRBV7-2 | TRBD1
CATRTGTNTEAFF | TGTGCCACCAGGACAGGGACGAACACTGAAGCTTTCTTT | many | TRBJ1-1 | TRBV24-1 | TRBD1
CASSQDRGRYEQYF | TGTGCCAGCAGCCAGGACAGGGGTCGCTACGAGCAGTACTTC | - | TRBJ2-7 | TRBV7-2 | TRBD1
CASSDEQGAGYTF | TGTGCCAGCAGCGATGAACAGGGGGCCGGCTACACCTTC | - | TRBJ1-2 | TRBV7-3 | TRBD1
CASSLGDSRYEQYF | TGCGCCAGCAGCTTGGGGGACAGCCGCTACGAGCAGTACTTC | - | TRBJ2-7 | TRBV5-1 | TRBD1
CATSTGTGVDEQFF | TGTGCCACCAGCACCGGGACAGGGGTCGATGAGCAGTTCTTC | - | TRBJ2-1 | TRBV15 | TRBD1
CSYKRGEDTGELFF | TGCAGCTACAAGCGGGGGGAGGACACCGGGGAGCTGTTTTTT | - | TRBJ2-2 | TRBV20-1 | TRBD2
CATSDDDGQGLADTQYF | TGTGCCACCAGTGATGACGATGGACAGGGCTTGGCAGATACGCAGTATTTT | once | TRBJ2-3 | TRBV24-1 | TRBD1
CSGLRETQYF | TGCAGTGGGCTGAGGGAGACCCAGTACTTC | - | TRBJ2-5 | TRBV20-1 | -
CASKGDSYEQYF | TGTGCCAGTAAGGGGGACAGCTACGAGCAGTACTTC | - | TRBJ2-7 | TRBV19 | TRBD1
CSASNNGNEQFF | TGCAGTGCTAGCAATAATGGAAATGAGCAGTTCTTC | - | TRBJ2-1 | TRBV20-1 | -
CSAIPGQTIYGYTF | TGCAGTGCCATTCCGGGACAGACGATCTATGGCTACACCTTC | many | TRBJ1-2 | TRBV20-1 | TRBD1
CASSFYSGQGSGTGELFF | TGTGCCAGCAGCTTTTATTCGGGACAGGGTTCGGGCACCGGGGAGCTGTTTTTT | many | TRBJ2-2 | TRBV7-3 | TRBD1